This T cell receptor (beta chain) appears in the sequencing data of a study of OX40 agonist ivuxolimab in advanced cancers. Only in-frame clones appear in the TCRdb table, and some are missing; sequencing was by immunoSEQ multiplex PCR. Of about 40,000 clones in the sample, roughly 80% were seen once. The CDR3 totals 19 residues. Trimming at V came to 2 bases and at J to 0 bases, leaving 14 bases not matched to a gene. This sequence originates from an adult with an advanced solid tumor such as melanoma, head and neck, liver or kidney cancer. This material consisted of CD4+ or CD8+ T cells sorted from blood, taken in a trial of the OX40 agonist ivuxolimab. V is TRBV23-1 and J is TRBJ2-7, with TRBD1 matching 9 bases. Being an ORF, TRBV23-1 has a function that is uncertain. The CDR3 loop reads CASSQRTGTGLLLSYEQYF. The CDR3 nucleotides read TGCGCCAGCAGTCAACGCACCGGGACAGGGTTGCTCCTCTCCTACGAGCAGTACTTC.